Presented here are 10 T cell receptor beta chains from one specimen sequenced in a study of regulatory T cells in long-lasting Graves disease (TCRdb year 2021). The sample's time point, from its label and the paper: newly diagnosed GD, antithyroid drugs for less than 3 months. For both TCR sequencing and RNA sequencing, RNA was extracted from PBMCs using TRIzol. Library generation was performed with multiplex PCR. The instrument was an Illumina HiSeq 4000. To build TCR beta libraries, CDR3 regions were amplified by Arm-PCR using iRepertoire HTBI primers. TCRdb handled the public reads itself, with Q25 trimming in fastp and clone calling in MiXCR, and kept productive beta chains. Rows merge per CDR3 protein into single entries with the most common DNA and genes. Recorded for this sample are 450,000 to 600,000 distinct CDR3 sequences; roughly 17% of them occurred a single time. Of the sample, 10% to 15% is held by the ten largest clones.

These data were likewise used in another study, on T cells in Graves' hyperthyroidism and ophthalmopathy.

Sequences were derived from peripheral blood mononuclear cells (PBMCs), sampled at new diagnosis, from a patient treated with antithyroid drugs. Receptors were obtained from a middle-aged man with Graves disease. Donor details come from another sample of the same person, matched by shared clones.

This clonotype has ten or more counts. The chain recombines TRBV20-1 with TRBJ2-7, with 10 positions matching TRBD1. Per germline, CDR1 DFQATT and CDR2 SNEGSKA (reference sequence). This CDR3 region has 18 residues. V was clipped by 6 bases and J by 3 bases; unmatched bases: 20. CDR3 amino acids: CSAGDRDRGIFWNYEQYF. The CDR3 bases are TGCAGTGCAGGAGACCGGGACAGGGGTATATTCTGGAACTACGAGCAGTACTTC.

This clonotype appeared a few times. V and J are TRBV24-1 and TRBJ1-2, with D perhaps TRBD1 (6 bases). CDR1 is KGHDR and CDR2 is SFDVKD in the germline V gene. V lost 3 bases, J lost 3 bases, and 19 bases lay in between. This CDR3 has 17 amino acids. In DNA, the CDR3 is TGTGCCACCAGTGATCCTCGGCTGGGGGGCCAGGACTATGGCTACACCTTC. Protein sequence: CATSDPRLGGQDYGYTF.

In the case of this clonotype: The CDR3 does not end in the conserved phenylalanine or tryptophan, so this is likely a read error. The chain is built from TRBV28 and TRBJ1-2, with D uncertain. The germline V gene encodes CDR1 MDHEN and CDR2 SYDVKM. CDR3 length: 12 residues. Trimming removed 10 bases from V and 6 bases from J, with 15 bases in between. CDR3 nucleotide sequence: TGTGCCATCGGCGCGGAGCCAAATGGCTACACCTCC. Translating gives CAIGAEPNGYTS.

Concerning this clonotype itself: Being one base from a much bigger clone, this may be a read error. The rearrangement links TRBV6-1 to TRBJ2-1, with 12 bases fitting TRBD2. Germline V gene lookup returns CDR1 MNHNS and CDR2 SASEGT. This CDR3 spans 14 amino acids. J was trimmed by 8 bases and V by 8 bases; bases with no gene match: 7. The CDR3 nucleotides are TGTGCCAGCGCCTTGACTAGCGGGAGCCATGAGCAGTTCTTC. Translation: CASALTSGSHEQFF.

This clonotype has a count of ten or more. This CDR3 reads CSVGRGRDEQFF. CDR3 nucleotides: TGCAGCGTTGGCAGGGGGAGGGATGAGCAGTTCTTC. This rearrangement joins TRBV29-1 to TRBJ2-1; the D gene could be TRBD1 or TRBD2 (7 bases each). This CDR3 spans 12 amino acids. From germline, CDR1 is SQVTM and CDR2 ANQGSEA. Deletions cut 4 bases from V and 8 bases from J, with 12 bases between.

The chain recombines TRBV7-9 with TRBJ1-1; perhaps TRBD1 as D (5 bases). Trimming cost V 3 bases and J 6 bases, with 20 bases left between them. The CDR3 loop spans 16 amino acids. Germline V gene sequence: CDR1 SEHNR, CDR2 FQNEAQ (reference sequence). Here the CDR3 reads CASSFVLGTGFAEAFF. DNA for the CDR3: TGTGCCAGCAGCTTCGTACTCGGCACAGGTTTCGCTGAAGCTTTCTTT.

This clonotype came up many times. V and J are TRBV27 and TRBJ2-7, with 10 bases aligning to TRBD1. This CDR3 comprises 15 residues. V lost 7 bases, J lost 4 bases, and 10 bases stayed unmatched. Germline CDR1 and CDR2: MNHEY and SMNVEV (reference sequence). The chain's CDR3 is CASTVRGTGEYEQYF. The CDR3 nucleotides are TGTGCCAGCACCGTCAGGGGGACAGGGGAATACGAGCAGTACTTC.

In this sample, this clonotype turned up many times. The chain carries TRBV20-1 and TRBJ2-5, with 10 bases matching TRBD2. There are 14 residues in the CDR3. V shed 6 bases and J 5 bases; nucleotides not matched to a gene: 9. Germline loops: CDR1 DFQATT, CDR2 SNEGSKA (reference sequence). The CDR3 DNA reads TGCAGTGCCCCAAGGAGCGGGAGGGAGGAGACCCAGTACTTC. This gives the protein CSAPRSGREETQYF.

This clonotype was seen a few times. The chain joins TRBV20-1 to TRBJ1-5; a possible D gene is TRBD1 (6 bases). Germline CDR1 is DFQATT and CDR2 is SNEGSKA (reference sequence). Trimming took 3 bases from V and 3 from J, leaving 18 bases between them. The CDR3 is 16 residues long. The DNA for the CDR3 is TGCAGTGCTAGGGGTGGGGACGGACAGTACAATCAGCCCCAGCATTTT. It specifies CSARGGDGQYNQPQHF.

This clonotype was recorded many times. This sequence joins TRBV7-3 and TRBJ2-2; D gene uncertain. The CDR3 is 12 amino acids. Per the germline V gene, CDR1 is SGHTA and CDR2 is FQGTGA. The V end was cut by 2 bases, the J end by 6 bases, with 4 bases between. CDR3 sequence (DNA): TGTGCCAGCAGCTTAGGGTCCGGGGAGCTGTTTTTT. It encodes CASSLGSGELFF.